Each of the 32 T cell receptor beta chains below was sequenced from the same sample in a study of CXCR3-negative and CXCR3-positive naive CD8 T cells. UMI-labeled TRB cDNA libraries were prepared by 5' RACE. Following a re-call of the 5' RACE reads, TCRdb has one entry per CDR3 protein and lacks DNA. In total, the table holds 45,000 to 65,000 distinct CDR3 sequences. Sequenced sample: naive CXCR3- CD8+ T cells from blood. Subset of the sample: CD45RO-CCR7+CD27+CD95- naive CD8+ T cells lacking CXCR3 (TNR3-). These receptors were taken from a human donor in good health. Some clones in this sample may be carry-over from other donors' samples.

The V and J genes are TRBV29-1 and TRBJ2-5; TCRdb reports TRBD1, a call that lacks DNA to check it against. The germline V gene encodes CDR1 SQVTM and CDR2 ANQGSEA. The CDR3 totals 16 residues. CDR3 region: CSVENLRDSIQETQYF.

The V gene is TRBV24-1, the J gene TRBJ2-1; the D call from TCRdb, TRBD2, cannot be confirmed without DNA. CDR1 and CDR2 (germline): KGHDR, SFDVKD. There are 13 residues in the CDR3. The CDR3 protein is CATGAGDYHEQFF.

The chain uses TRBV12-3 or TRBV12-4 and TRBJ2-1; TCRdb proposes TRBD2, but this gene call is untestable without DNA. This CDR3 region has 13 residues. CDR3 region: CASSSGAYNEQFF.

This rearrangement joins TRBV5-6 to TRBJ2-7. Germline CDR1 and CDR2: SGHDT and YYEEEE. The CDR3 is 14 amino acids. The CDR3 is CASSLWRSSYEQYF. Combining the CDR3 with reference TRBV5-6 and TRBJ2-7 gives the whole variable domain DAGVTQSPTHLIKTRGQQVTLRCSPKSGHDTVSWYQQALGQGPQFIFQYYEEEERQRGNFPDRFSGHQFPNYSSELNVNALLLGDSALYLCASSLWRSSYEQYFGPGTRLTVT.

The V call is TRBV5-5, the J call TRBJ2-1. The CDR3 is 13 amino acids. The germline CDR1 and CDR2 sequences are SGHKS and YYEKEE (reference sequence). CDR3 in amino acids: CASSSQNWPEQFF.

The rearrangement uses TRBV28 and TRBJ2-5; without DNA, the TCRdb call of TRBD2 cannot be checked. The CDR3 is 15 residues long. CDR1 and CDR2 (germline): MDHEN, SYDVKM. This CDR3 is CASSPVLRTKETQYF.

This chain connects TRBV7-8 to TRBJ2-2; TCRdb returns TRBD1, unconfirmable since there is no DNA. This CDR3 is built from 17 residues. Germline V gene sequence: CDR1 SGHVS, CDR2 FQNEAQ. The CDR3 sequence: CASSQREGTANTGELFF.

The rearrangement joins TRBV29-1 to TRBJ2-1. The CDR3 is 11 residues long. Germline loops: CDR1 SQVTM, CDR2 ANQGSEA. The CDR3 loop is CSVEDYNEQFF.

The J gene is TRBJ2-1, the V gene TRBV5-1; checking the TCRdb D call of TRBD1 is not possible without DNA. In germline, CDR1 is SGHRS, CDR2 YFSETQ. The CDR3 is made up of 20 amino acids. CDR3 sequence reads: CASSLSVVWGEELTYNEQFF. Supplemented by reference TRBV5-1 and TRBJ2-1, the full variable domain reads KAGVTQTPRYLIKTRGQQVTLSCSPISGHRSVSWYQQTPGQGLQFLFEYFSETQRNKGNFPGRFSGRQFSNSRSEMNVSTLELGDSALYLCASSLSVVWGEELTYNEQFFGPGTRLTVL.

The CDR3 loop is CASSLHTDETYEQYF. This chain connects TRBV28 to TRBJ2-7. Germline V gene data show CDR1 as MDHEN and CDR2 as SYDVKM. The CDR3 covers 15 residues.

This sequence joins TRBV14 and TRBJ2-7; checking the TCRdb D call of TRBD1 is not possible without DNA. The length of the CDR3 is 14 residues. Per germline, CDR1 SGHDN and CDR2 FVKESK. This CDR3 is CASSLGQGYNEQYF.

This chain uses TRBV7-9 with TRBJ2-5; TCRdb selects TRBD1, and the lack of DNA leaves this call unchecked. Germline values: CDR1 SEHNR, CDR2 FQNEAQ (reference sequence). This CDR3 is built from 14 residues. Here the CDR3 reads CASSPPQGQETQYF.

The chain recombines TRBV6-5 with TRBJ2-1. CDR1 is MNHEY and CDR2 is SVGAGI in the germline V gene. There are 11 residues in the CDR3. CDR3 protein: CASSYDDEQFF.

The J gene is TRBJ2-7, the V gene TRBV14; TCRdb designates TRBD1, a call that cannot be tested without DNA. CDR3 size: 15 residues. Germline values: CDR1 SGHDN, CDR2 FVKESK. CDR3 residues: CASSQGTSGAYEQYF.

CDR3 protein: CASSLTGGGNEKLFF. The rearrangement links TRBV12-3 or TRBV12-4 to TRBJ1-4; lacking DNA, the TRBD1 call made by TCRdb goes unchecked. This CDR3 contains 15 residues.

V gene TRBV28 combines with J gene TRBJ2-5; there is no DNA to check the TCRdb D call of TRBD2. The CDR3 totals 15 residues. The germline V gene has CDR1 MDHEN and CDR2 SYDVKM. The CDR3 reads CASSLGRSLQETQYF. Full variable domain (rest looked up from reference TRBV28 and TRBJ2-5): DVKVTQSSRYLVKRTGEKVFLECVQDMDHENMFWYRQDPGLGLRLIYFSYDVKMKEKGDIPEGYSVSREKKERFSLILESASTNQTSMYLCASSLGRSLQETQYFGPGTRLLVL.

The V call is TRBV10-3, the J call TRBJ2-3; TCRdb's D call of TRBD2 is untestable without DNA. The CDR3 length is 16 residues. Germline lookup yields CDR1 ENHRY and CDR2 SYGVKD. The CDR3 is CAISIVAGGPADTQYF.

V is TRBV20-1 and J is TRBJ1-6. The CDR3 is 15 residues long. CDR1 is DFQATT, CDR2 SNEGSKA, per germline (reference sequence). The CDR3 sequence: CNHFKPTPYNSPLHF.

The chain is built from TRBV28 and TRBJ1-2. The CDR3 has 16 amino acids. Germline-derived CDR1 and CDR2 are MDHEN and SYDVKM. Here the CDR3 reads CASRAPGGPIWVGYTF.

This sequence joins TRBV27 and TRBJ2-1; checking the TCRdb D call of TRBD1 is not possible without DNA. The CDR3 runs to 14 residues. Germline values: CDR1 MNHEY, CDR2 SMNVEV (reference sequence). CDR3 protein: CASSPPGGGNEQFF.

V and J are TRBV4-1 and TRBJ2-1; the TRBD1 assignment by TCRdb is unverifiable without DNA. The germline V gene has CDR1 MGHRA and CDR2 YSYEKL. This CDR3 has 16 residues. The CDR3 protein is CASGQDQGGTGNEQFF.

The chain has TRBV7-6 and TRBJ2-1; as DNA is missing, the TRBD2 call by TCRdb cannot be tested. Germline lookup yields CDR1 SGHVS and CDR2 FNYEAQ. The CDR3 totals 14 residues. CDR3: CASSFGGRKNEQFF.

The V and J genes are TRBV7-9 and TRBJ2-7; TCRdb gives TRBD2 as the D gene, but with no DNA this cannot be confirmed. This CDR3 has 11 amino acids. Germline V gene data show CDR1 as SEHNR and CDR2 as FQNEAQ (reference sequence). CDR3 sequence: CASSLTSGKVF.

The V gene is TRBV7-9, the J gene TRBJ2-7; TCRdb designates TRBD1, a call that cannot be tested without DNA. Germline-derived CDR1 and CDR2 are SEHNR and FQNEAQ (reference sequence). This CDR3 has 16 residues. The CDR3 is CASSIESGVPAGEQYF.

CDR3 protein: CASSQDPWTTNYGYTF. J is TRBJ1-2 and V is TRBV3-1; TCRdb selects TRBD1, and the lack of DNA leaves this call unchecked. Germline V gene sequence: CDR1 LGHDT, CDR2 YNNKEL (reference sequence). The length of the CDR3 is 16 residues.

CDR3 protein: CASSQGGGVDGDEQFF. The chain couples TRBV4-1 to TRBJ2-1; absent DNA, TCRdb's TRBD1 call cannot be checked. The germline gives CDR1 MGHRA, CDR2 YSYEKL. This CDR3 has 16 residues.

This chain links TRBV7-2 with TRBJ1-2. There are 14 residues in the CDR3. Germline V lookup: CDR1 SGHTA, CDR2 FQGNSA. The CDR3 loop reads CASSLDPVSGGYTF.

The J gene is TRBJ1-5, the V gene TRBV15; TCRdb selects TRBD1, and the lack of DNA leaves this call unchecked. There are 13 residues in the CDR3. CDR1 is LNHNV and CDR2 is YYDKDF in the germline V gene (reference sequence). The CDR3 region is CATKGGSNQPQHF.

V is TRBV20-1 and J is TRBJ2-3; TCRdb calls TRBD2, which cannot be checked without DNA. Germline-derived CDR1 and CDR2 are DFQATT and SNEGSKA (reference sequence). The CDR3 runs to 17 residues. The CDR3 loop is CSARGETSGDYTDTQYF.

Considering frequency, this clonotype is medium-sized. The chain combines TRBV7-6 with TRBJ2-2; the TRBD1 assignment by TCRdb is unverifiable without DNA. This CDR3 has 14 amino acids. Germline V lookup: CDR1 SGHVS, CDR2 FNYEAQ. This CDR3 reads CASSLVSPTGELFF.

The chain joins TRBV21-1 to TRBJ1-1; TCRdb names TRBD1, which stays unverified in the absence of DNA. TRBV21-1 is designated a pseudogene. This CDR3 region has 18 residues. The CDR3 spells CASSAGHEGENTASEAFF.

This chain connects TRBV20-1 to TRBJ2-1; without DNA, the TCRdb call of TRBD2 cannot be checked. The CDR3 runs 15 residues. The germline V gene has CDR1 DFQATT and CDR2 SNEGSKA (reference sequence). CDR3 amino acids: CSARDGALNYNEQFF.